This TCR beta chain is drawn from a study of T cell responses to AZD1222 COVID-19 vaccine. TCRdb's copy holds only in-frame clones and misses some; the assay was immunoSEQ multiplex PCR. The sample has roughly 60,000 clones; 70% to 85% are singletons. Turning to this clone: The target antigen is unknown.

CDR1 MNHEY and CDR2 SVGAGI come from the germline V gene. The CDR3 has 16 residues. With V trimmed by 0 bases and J by 7 bases, 10 bases remained unmatched. Study results and caveats: As reported, nearly half of all spike-specific TCRs target variant regions that are unmutated. Every sample of the repertoires postdated the peak T cell response. Spike-specific TCR depth and breadth grew after two AZD1222 doses. CD4 TCRs linked to vaccination spanned spike, dominating at 160-218 and 743-854.

Sequenced here: peripheral blood, sampled on day 0 of AZD1222 vaccination. The receptor's source is an adult in good health. The chain employs TRBV6-5 and TRBJ2-7; TRBD2 matches 9 bases. CDR3 region: CASSYSASGVYGEQYF. CDR3 nucleotides: TGTGCCAGCAGTTACTCGGCTAGCGGGGTGTACGGTGAGCAGTACTTC.